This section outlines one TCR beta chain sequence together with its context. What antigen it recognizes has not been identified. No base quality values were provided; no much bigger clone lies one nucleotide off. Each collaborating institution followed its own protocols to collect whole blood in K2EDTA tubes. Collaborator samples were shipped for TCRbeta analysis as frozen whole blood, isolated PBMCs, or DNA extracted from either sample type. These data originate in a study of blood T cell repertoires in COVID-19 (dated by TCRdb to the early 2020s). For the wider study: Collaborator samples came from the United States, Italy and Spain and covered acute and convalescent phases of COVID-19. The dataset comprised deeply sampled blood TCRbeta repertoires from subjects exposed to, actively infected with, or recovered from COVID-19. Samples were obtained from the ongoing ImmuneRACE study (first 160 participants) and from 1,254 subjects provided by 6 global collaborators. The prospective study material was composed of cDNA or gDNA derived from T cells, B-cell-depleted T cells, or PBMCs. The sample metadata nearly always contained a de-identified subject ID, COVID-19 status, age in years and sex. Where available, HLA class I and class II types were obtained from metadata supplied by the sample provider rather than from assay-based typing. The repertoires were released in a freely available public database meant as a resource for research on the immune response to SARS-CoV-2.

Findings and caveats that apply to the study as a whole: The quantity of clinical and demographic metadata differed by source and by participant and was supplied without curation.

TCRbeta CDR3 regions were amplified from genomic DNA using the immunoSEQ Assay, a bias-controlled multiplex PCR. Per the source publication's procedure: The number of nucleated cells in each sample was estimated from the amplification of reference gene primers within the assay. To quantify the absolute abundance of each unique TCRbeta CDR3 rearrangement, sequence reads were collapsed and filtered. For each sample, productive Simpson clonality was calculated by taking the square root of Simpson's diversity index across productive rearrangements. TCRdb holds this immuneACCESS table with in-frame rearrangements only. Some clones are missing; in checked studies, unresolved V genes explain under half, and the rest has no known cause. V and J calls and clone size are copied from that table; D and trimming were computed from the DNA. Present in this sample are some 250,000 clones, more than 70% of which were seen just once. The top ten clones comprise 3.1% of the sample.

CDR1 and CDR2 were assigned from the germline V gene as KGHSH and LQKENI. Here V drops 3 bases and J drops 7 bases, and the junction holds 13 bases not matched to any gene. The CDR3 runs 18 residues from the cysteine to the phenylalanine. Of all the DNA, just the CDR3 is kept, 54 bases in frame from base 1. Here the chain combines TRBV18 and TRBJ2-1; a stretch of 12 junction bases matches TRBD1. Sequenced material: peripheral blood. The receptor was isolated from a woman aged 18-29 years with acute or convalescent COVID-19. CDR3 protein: CASSPNPGQGASRNEQFF. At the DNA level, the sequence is TGTGCCAGCTCACCGAATCCGGGACAGGGGGCGTCGAGGAATGAGCAGTTCTTC.